This TCR beta chain is from a study of cytomegalovirus exposure and HLA in healthy donors. As for the study in general: Of the donors genotyped, approximately 400 in all, around 77% fell in the Caucasian-associated ancestry cluster. Study-wide results and limits: HLA alleles were associated with roughly 17,000 TCR beta sequences in a later analysis at 0.05 false discovery rate. Cytomegalovirus-associated TCR beta chains were listed, numbering 164. While the bulk of TCR sequences proved rare, some public TCRs turned up in many donors.

Details on this clone: The antigen remains unidentified.

CDR3 length: 15 amino acids. The germline V gene has CDR1 MGHDK and CDR2 SYGVNS. Trimming removed 6 bases from V and 6 bases from J; junction bases left unmatched: 6. 13 Jbeta primers and 60 Vbeta primers were used for the PCR. The repertoire was sequenced with immunoSEQ multiplex PCR; TCRdb's copy has only in-frame clones and lacks some. The table has around 150,000 clones, around three quarters seen once. This TCR came from a man aged 40-49 years in good health and CMV-seronegative. Material: PBMCs. V is TRBV25-1 and J is TRBJ1-4, with TRBD1 matching over 11 bases. The CDR3 reads CASSAWTGGDEKLFF. CDR3 in DNA: TGTGCCAGCAGCGCCTGGACAGGGGGCGATGAAAAACTGTTTTTT.